The T cell receptor (beta chain) under discussion was sequenced for a study of cytomegalovirus exposure and HLA in healthy donors. Study-wide findings and caveats: There were three CMV-associated chains whose specificity for CMV antigens was confirmed in vitro. As immune exposure information, only CMV serostatus was available. An Asian-associated ancestry cluster reportedly showed fewer N-insertions than the roughly 700-donor mean in a later analysis.

Comment on this clone: The target antigen is unknown.

Germline lookup yields CDR1 MNHNS and CDR2 SASEGT. The CDR3 extends over 13 amino acids. Trimming cost V 3 bases and J 4 bases; bases outside gene matches: 0. PCR was performed using 60 Vbeta and 13 Jbeta primers. Data came from immunoSEQ multiplex PCR; TCRdb stores just in-frame clones and leaves some out. The sample includes around 130,000 clones, 75% to 90% of them seen just once. The gene calls are TRBV6-1 and TRBJ2-1, with 7 bases matching TRBD1. The receptor was isolated from a woman aged 30 to 39 in good health and CMV-seropositive. Sequenced material: PBMCs. The CDR3 DNA sequence: TGTGCCAGCAGTGAGACAGGGTACAATGAGCAGTTCTTC. Residues: CASSETGYNEQFF.